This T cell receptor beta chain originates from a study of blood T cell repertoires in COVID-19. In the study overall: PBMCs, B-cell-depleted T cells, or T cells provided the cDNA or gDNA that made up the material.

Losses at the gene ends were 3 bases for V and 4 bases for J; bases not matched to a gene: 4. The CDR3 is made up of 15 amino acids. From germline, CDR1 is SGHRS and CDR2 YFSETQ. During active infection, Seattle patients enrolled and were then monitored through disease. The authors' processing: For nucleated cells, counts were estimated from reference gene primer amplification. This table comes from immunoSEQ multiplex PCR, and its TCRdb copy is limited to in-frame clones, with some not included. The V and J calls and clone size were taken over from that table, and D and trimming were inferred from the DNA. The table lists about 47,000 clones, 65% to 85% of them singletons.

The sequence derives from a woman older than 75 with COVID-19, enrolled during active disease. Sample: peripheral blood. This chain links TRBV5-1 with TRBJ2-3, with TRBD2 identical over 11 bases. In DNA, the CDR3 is TGCGCCAGCAGCTCACTAGCGGGAGTGTCAGATACGCAGTATTTT. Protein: CASSSLAGVSDTQYF.